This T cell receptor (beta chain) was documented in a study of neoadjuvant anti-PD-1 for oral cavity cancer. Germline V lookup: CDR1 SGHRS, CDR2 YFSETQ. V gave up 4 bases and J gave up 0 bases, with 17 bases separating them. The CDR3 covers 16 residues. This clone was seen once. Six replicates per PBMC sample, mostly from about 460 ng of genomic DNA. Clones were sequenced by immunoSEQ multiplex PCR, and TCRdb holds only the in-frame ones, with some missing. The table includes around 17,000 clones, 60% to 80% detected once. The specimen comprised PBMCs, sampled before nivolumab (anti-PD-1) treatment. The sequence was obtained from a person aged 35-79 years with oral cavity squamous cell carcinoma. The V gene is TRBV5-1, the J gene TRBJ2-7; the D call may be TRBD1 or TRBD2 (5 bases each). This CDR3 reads CASSPGTAESSYEQYF. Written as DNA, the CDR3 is TGCGCCAGCAGCCCGGGGACGGCTGAAAGCTCCTACGAGCAGTACTTC.